The next 21 T cell receptor beta chains were all read from a single sample in a study of a mutant IDH1 vaccine in newly diagnosed glioma (dated by TCRdb to 2020 to 2023). The library came from the immunoSEQ multiplex PCR assay. TCRdb obtained this table from immuneACCESS and retained in-frame rearrangements with V and J assigned. These tables miss some clones; where compared with another copy, unresolved V genes account for less than half of the shortfall, and the remainder is unexplained. The sample table lists over 55,000 clones, over 75% of them with a count of one. 1.5% to 2.5% of the sample goes to the ten largest clones. The label giving this sample's time point can be read as: week 11, during vaccination. Each vaccine dose, consisting of 300 ug of a 20-mer mutant IDH1 peptide in Montanide, was administered subcutaneously with topical imiquimod. These TCRs are of unknown antigen specificity.

This material consisted of PBMCs, taken from a glioma patient whose treatment included an IDH1 peptide vaccine. The source is a man aged 35-49 years with glioma.

This sequence joins TRBV6-1 and TRBJ1-5; D perhaps matches TRBD1 (6 bases). CDR1 and CDR2 from the germline V gene are MNHNS and SASEGT. With 3 bases removed from V and 2 bases from J, the gap between germline ends came to 14 bases. This CDR3 is built from 16 residues. CDR3 loop: CASSEGVGARNQPQHF. The CDR3 DNA is TGTGCCAGCAGTGAGGGGGTGGGGGCCCGCAATCAGCCCCAGCATTTT.

This clone was observed a few times. The gene calls are TRBV6-1 and TRBJ1-1, with 8 bases aligning to TRBD1. Germline CDR1 MNHNS, CDR2 SASEGT. The trim removed 6 bases at V and 0 bases at J, leaving 3 bases unmatched. CDR3 length equals 14 residues. The CDR3 spells CASRQGGMNTEAFF. The DNA for the CDR3 is TGTGCCAGCAGACAGGGGGGGATGAACACTGAAGCTTTCTTT.

The chain uses TRBV6-1 and TRBJ2-2, with D perhaps TRBD2 (5 bases). V shed 4 bases and J shed 4 bases, with 13 bases lying between them. The CDR3 is made up of 15 amino acids. Germline CDR1 reads MNHNS; CDR2 reads SASEGT. In DNA, the CDR3 is TGTGCCAGCAGTGTAGGAAGGGCGGGCACCGGGGAGCTGTTTTTT. Its protein product is CASSVGRAGTGELFF.

V is TRBV5-1 and J is TRBJ2-3; TRBD1 matches 7 bases. The CDR3 sequence is 15 residues long. V lost 5 bases to trimming and J lost 2 bases; unmatched junction nucleotides: 8. Per germline, CDR1 SGHRS and CDR2 YFSETQ. The CDR3 loop reads CASRVSGQTTDTQYF. DNA of the CDR3: TGCGCCAGCAGAGTATCGGGACAGACCACAGATACGCAGTATTTT. Variable domain in full (rest from reference TRBV5-1 and TRBJ2-3): KAGVTQTPRYLIKTRGQQVTLSCSPISGHRSVSWYQQTPGQGLQFLFEYFSETQRNKGNFPGRFSGRQFSNSRSEMNVSTLELGDSALYLCASRVSGQTTDTQYFGPGTRLTVL.

The V call is TRBV28, the J call TRBJ2-4; D is unresolved. V was shortened by 7 bases and J by 0 bases, with 13 bases between the two germline ends. The CDR3 spans 15 residues. Germline V gene sequence: CDR1 MDHEN, CDR2 SYDVKM. CDR3 nucleotide sequence: TGTGCCAGCAACGGAGTTTCTATAGCCAAAAACATTCAGTACTTC. Its protein is CASNGVSIAKNIQYF.

This clone was detected once. The chain joins TRBV6-4 to TRBJ2-7, with 16 bases matching TRBD2. Germline CDR1 reads MRHNA; CDR2 reads SNTAGT. CDR3 size: 17 residues. V was clipped by 7 bases and J by 0 bases; unmatched bases: 6. CDR3 residues: CASTEGTSGGASYEQYV. CDR3 DNA sequence: TGTGCCAGCACTGAGGGGACTAGCGGGGGGGCCTCCTACGAGCAGTACGTC.

The chain recombines TRBV5-6 with TRBJ1-1; D gene ambiguous. The germline gives CDR1 SGHDT, CDR2 YYEEEE. The V end was cut by 4 bases, the J end by 8 bases, with 12 bases between. The length of the CDR3 is 12 residues. CDR3 amino acids: CASSVREREAFF. The CDR3 DNA sequence: TGTGCCAGCAGCGTTCGGGAGAGGGAAGCTTTCTTT.

The chain employs TRBV27 and TRBJ2-5; 8 positions agree with TRBD2. Germline V gene data show CDR1 as MNHEY and CDR2 as SMNVEV (reference sequence). V was pared by 1 base and J by 12 bases, with 4 bases of the junction left unmatched. The CDR3 runs to 12 residues. The CDR3 region is CASSLYGTSEYF. In DNA, the CDR3 is TGTGCCAGCAGTTTATACGGGACTAGTGAGTACTTC.

V and J are TRBV2 and TRBJ1-1, with D perhaps TRBD1 (5 bases). The CDR3 is 16 amino acids. The germline CDR1 and CDR2 sequences are SNHLY and FYNNEI. Trimming took 7 bases from V and 4 from J, leaving 22 bases between them. The CDR3 region has the DNA TGTGCCAGCAAAGAGGGATCGAAACGGGGGGGCACTGAAGCTTTCTTT. Translated, it gives CASKEGSKRGGTEAFF.

The chain employs TRBV25-1 and TRBJ2-5, with D perhaps TRBD1 or TRBD2 (6 bases each). CDR3 size: 11 residues. Germline loops: CDR1 MGHDK, CDR2 SYGVNS. V lost 9 bases, J lost 4 bases, and 9 bases lay in between. The CDR3 reads CASGGGETQYF. Here the CDR3 DNA reads TGTGCCAGTGGAGGGGGAGAGACCCAGTACTTC.

The V call is TRBV29-1, the J call TRBJ2-5; 11 nucleotides agree with TRBD2. The CDR3 contains 15 residues. Germline V gives CDR1 SQVTM, CDR2 ANQGSEA. V lost 2 bases, J lost 5 bases, and 7 bases stayed unmatched. Here the CDR3 reads CSVELWASGGETQYF. CDR3 DNA sequence: TGCAGCGTTGAACTGTGGGCTAGCGGGGGGGAGACCCAGTACTTC.

The V and J genes are TRBV6-4 and TRBJ2-6, with D perhaps matching TRBD1 or TRBD2 (5 bases each). There are 14 residues in the CDR3. V lost 3 bases, J lost 2 bases, and 5 bases lay in between. The germline V gene has CDR1 MRHNA and CDR2 SNTAGT. CDR3 sequence (DNA): TGTGCCAGCAGTGAGGGGGCTGGGGCCAACGTCCTGACTTTC. Translation gives CASSEGAGANVLTF.

The genes are TRBV4-2 and TRBJ2-6, with TRBD1 identical over 7 bases. V was clipped by 3 bases and J by 2 bases; unmatched bases: 19. The CDR3 spans 21 residues. Germline V gene lookup returns CDR1 LGHNA and CDR2 YNFKEQ. This chain's CDR3 is CASSQVLDRDLSLPGANVLTF. The CDR3 nucleotides read TGTGCCAGCAGCCAGGTCCTCGACAGGGATCTGAGTCTCCCTGGGGCCAACGTCCTGACTTTC.

The chain combines TRBV23-1 with TRBJ2-5, with a tentative D call TRBD2 (5 bases). TRBV23-1 is flagged as an ORF with uncertain function. V lost 2 bases, J lost 5 bases, and 18 bases lay in between. The CDR3 is 16 residues long. For the CDR3, the DNA is TGCGCCAGCAGTCAACTAGGGCCCAGAGGGTGGGAGACCCAGTACTTC. Translated, it gives CASSQLGPRGWETQYF.

The V call is TRBV11-1, the J call TRBJ2-7, with 9 bases identical to TRBD1. This CDR3 spans 14 amino acids. Germline CDR1 is SGHAT and CDR2 is FQDESV (reference sequence). With 5 bases clipped from V and 6 bases from J, the junction kept 8 bases outside the gene matches. The CDR3 sequence is CASSPRDRALEQYF. The CDR3 DNA is TGTGCCAGCAGCCCCCGGGACAGGGCCCTCGAGCAGTACTTC.

V is TRBV14 and J is TRBJ2-3; D not certain. The CDR3 covers 14 residues. Germline lookup yields CDR1 SGHDN and CDR2 FVKESK. V shed 1 base and J shed 2 bases, with 7 bases lying between them. For the CDR3, the DNA is TGTGCCAGCAGCCAAGGGTTACCCACAGATACGCAGTATTTT. It yields the protein CASSQGLPTDTQYF.

The CDR3 protein is CASSSGLSTDTQYF. The CDR3 region has the DNA TGTGCCAGCAGCTCCGGACTCAGCACAGATACGCAGTATTTT. The chain uses TRBV7-3 and TRBJ2-3; TRBD2 is a possible D gene (5 bases). This CDR3 has 14 residues. V lost 4 bases to trimming and J lost 0 bases, with 8 bases between them. In germline, CDR1 is SGHTA, CDR2 FQGTGA.

The chain joins TRBV5-6 to TRBJ1-2; D unresolved. Trimming left V 6 bases short and J 4 bases short, with 16 bases between. From germline, CDR1 is SGHDT and CDR2 YYEEEE. The CDR3 has 14 residues. For the CDR3, the DNA is TGTGCCAGCACCTCCCCGTGGAGGGTCTATGGCTACACCTTC. This codes for CASTSPWRVYGYTF.

The chain employs TRBV10-3 and TRBJ2-3, with 10 bases fitting TRBD2. Germline V gives CDR1 ENHRY, CDR2 SYGVKD. This CDR3 is built from 16 residues. The V segment lost 4 bases and the J segment 6 bases; nucleotides outside the gene matches: 10. The CDR3: CAISVLAGGFFDTQYF. For the CDR3, the DNA is TGTGCCATCAGTGTGTTAGCGGGGGGTTTCTTTGATACGCAGTATTTT.

The CDR3 spells CASSLVGTGAYEQYF. The CDR3 bases are TGTGCCAGCAGCTTAGTTGGGACAGGGGCCTACGAGCAGTACTTC. The chain links TRBV7-2 to TRBJ2-7; TRBD1 matches 10 bases. Germline CDR1 SGHTA, CDR2 FQGNSA. This CDR3 contains 15 residues. J was trimmed by 2 bases and V by 1 base; bases with no gene match: 2.

The chain couples TRBV4-1 to TRBJ1-6; D is unclear. CDR3 length equals 14 residues. Germline CDR1 MGHRA, CDR2 YSYEKL. Trimming stripped 3 bases from V and 7 bases from J, with 10 bases between. The CDR3 region is CASSHSNRNSPLHF. Here the CDR3 DNA reads TGCGCCAGCAGCCATTCAAACCGGAATTCACCCCTCCACTTT.